This T cell receptor beta chain was sequenced during a study of T cell responses to AZD1222 COVID-19 vaccine. The study, taken as a whole, reports: A reported finding is that nearly half of spike-specific TCRs target unmutated variant regions. Clonal diversity may have been underestimated in mostly white British donors.

Worth noting for this clone: Its matching antigen is unknown.

Method: immunoSEQ multiplex PCR; TCRdb's copy keeps in-frame clones and lacks some. The repertoire holds 150,000 to 200,000 clones, with under 95% as singletons. Germline values: CDR1 SEHNR, CDR2 FQNEAQ (reference sequence). V was clipped by 4 bases and J by 2 bases, with 18 bases between them. The CDR3 has 16 amino acids. The sequenced sample was peripheral blood, obtained on day 0 of AZD1222 vaccination. The sequence came from an adult in good health. The gene calls are TRBV7-9 and TRBJ2-7; D is possibly TRBD1 (5 bases). CDR3 sequence (DNA): TGTGCCAGCAGCTCCCCCGCGACAGAAAAGACCTACGAGCAGTACTTC. Translation: CASSSPATEKTYEQYF.